The 10 T cell receptor beta chains below all came from one sample that was sequenced in a study of T cells in Graves' hyperthyroidism and ophthalmopathy. TCR beta CDR3 regions were amplified from RNA. Primed by the HTBI set, a first-round RT-PCR was run on the TCR CDR3. MiXCR, run by TCRdb on the multiplex PCR reads, gives a single entry per CDR3 protein. The sample includes some 380,000 distinct CDR3 sequences, roughly 13% of them seen just once. The specimen was blood. These receptors came from a man between 25 and 39 years old with Graves' hyperthyroidism that later progressed to Graves' ophthalmopathy.

This clonotype was detected many times. The chain joins TRBV10-1 to TRBJ1-1; D call uncertain. Trimming removed 3 bases at V and 1 base at J, with 6 bases between. There are 13 residues in the CDR3. From germline, CDR1 is WNHNN and CDR2 SYGVQD (reference sequence). CDR3 DNA: TGCGCCAGCAGTGACGAGAAGAACACTGAAGCTTTCTTT. Amino acid sequence: CASSDEKNTEAFF.

This chain links TRBV19 with TRBJ1-1, with a possible D match to TRBD1 (5 bases). The V and J ends lost 9 bases and 5 bases respectively, with 16 bases between them. The germline V gene has CDR1 LNHDA and CDR2 SQIVND (reference sequence). The CDR3 consists of 13 residues. Written as DNA, the CDR3 is TGTGCCAGCGACGGGGCATTGGGGACTGAAGCTTTCTTT. Amino acid sequence: CASDGALGTEAFF.

This clonotype was picked up many times. The J gene is TRBJ1-1, the V gene TRBV18; D not certain. CDR3 length: 13 amino acids. The germline CDR1 and CDR2 sequences are KGHSH and LQKENI. The V gene lost 8 bases and the J gene lost 1 base, with 11 bases spanning the gap. Here the CDR3 DNA reads TGTGCCAGCGAAGCCCTGGAGAACACTGAAGCTTTCTTT. Translation gives CASEALENTEAFF. The whole variable domain, filled in from reference TRBV18 and TRBJ1-1, reads NAGVMQNPRHLVRRRGQEARLRCSPMKGHSHVYWYRQLPEEGLKFMVYLQKENIIDESGMPKERFSAEFPKEGPSILRIQQVVRGDSAAYFCASEALENTEAFFGQGTRLTVV.

This clonotype was counted at least ten times. This chain links TRBV2 with TRBJ1-6; D possibly corresponds to TRBD1 (5 bases). The CDR3 length is 14 residues. The germline V and J ends were trimmed by 6 bases and 7 bases, with 13 bases remaining between them. CDR1 is SNHLY and CDR2 is FYNNEI in the germline V gene. The CDR3, as DNA: TGTGCCAGCAGGCTCAGGGTGGGAAATTCACCCCTCCACTTT. Protein: CASRLRVGNSPLHF.

This clonotype was counted many times. The chain combines TRBV12-5 with TRBJ1-2, with 7 nucleotides matching TRBD1. The germline V gene encodes CDR1 LGHNT and CDR2 FRNRAP. V dropped 3 bases and J dropped 6; count of bases not matched to a gene: 13. This CDR3 contains 16 residues. The CDR3 reads CASGFLVDREVHGYTF. As DNA, the CDR3 is TGTGCTAGTGGTTTCCTCGTCGACAGGGAGGTACATGGCTACACCTTC.

This clonotype was detected many times. This sequence joins TRBV5-1 and TRBJ1-4; D is perhaps TRBD1 (5 bases). Trimming pared 2 bases from V and 3 bases from J, leaving 8 bases between. This CDR3 is built from 14 residues. CDR1 is SGHRS and CDR2 is YFSETQ in the germline V gene. The DNA for the CDR3 is TGCGCCAGCAGCTTCGGGGCTGCTAATGAAAAACTGTTTTTT. The encoded protein is CASSFGAANEKLFF.

This clonotype has a count of ten or more. The genes are TRBV7-2 and TRBJ1-6, with D tentatively TRBD1 (6 bases). Trimming took off 3 bases at V and 2 bases at J, with 8 bases between the two ends. This CDR3 region has 15 residues. From germline, CDR1 is SGHTA and CDR2 FQGNSA. The DNA for the CDR3 is TGTGCCAGCAGCTTCTGGGACACCTATAATTCACCCCTCCACTTT. Its protein product is CASSFWDTYNSPLHF.

This clonotype occurred many times. The chain joins TRBV30 to TRBJ1-4, with TRBD1 as a possible D gene (6 bases). This CDR3 contains 15 residues. V was shortened by 5 bases and J by 0 bases, with 13 bases between the two germline ends. Looked up from germline, CDR1 is GTSNPN and CDR2 is SVGIG (reference sequence). The DNA for the CDR3 is TGTGCCTGGGGGGGGCACCCGGCAACTAATGAAAAACTGTTTTTT. It translates to CAWGGHPATNEKLFF.

This clonotype was counted only a few times. The chain uses TRBV5-1 and TRBJ1-2; TRBD1 might be the D (6 bases). V lost 3 bases and J 4 bases, leaving 19 bases between the germline ends. The CDR3 length is 16 residues. Germline CDR1 SGHRS, CDR2 YFSETQ. CDR3 amino acids: CASSSTGTPPIYGYTF. CDR3 DNA sequence: TGCGCCAGCAGCTCAACCGGGACACCACCTATCTATGGCTACACCTTC.

A few counts support this clonotype. The gene calls are TRBV7-3 and TRBJ2-3, with TRBD2 matching over 12 bases. Germline V lookup: CDR1 SGHTA, CDR2 FQGTGA. CDR3 size: 20 residues. V was pared by 1 base and J by 0 bases, with 11 bases of the junction left unmatched. The CDR3 sequence is CASSLKGLAGPNSSTDTQYF. CDR3 bases: TGTGCCAGCAGCTTAAAGGGACTAGCGGGCCCTAATTCTAGCACAGATACGCAGTATTTT.